This T cell receptor (beta chain) is from a study of T cells in Graves' hyperthyroidism and ophthalmopathy. RNA transcripts yielded amplified TCR beta CDR3 regions. The HTBI set primed first-round TCR CDR3 RT-PCR. TCRdb reanalysed the multiplex PCR reads using MiXCR and keeps one entry per CDR3 protein. The sample yields fewer than 250,000 distinct CDR3 sequences, about 25% seen once. Trimming left V 6 bases short and J 7 bases short, with 15 bases between. The CDR3 runs to 14 residues. The sample holds many counts of this clonotype. The chain links TRBV12-3 or TRBV12-4 to TRBJ2-2; D not resolved. Sequencing was carried out using blood. The sequence was collected from a woman aged 40 to 50 with Graves' ophthalmopathy. Here the CDR3 DNA reads TGTGCCAGCAGCCTTAGACATATGGGCGGGGAGCTGTTTTTT. Its protein is CASSLRHMGGELFF.